These T cell receptor beta chains were read from a single sample in a study of early T cells in non-severe SARS-CoV-2 infection. TCRdb called the 5' RACE reads again in MiXCR, with one record for every CDR3 protein. The repertoire includes fewer than 35,000 distinct CDR3 sequences, around 5.1% of them detected once, and around 25% sits in the top ten. Sequencing was carried out using whole blood. The source of these receptors is an adult who was a healthcare worker with PCR-confirmed SARS-CoV-2 infection or an uninfected control (not recorded which). The conserved cysteine and the conserved F or W are not part of the CDR3 here. A D gene is named only where the DNA matches it firmly. Only part of the rows carry a size: once, few, many, or a class if the clone is expanded.

d_gene,v_gene,abundance,CDR3aa
-,TRBV29-1,many,SVEIKSTYEQY
-,TRBV20-1,many,SAQVENTEAF
TRBD1,TRBV5-6,-,ASSVRDREFEQY
TRBD2,TRBV18,many,ASSPPGTNQETQY
-,TRBV4-2,many,ASSQVGGASTDTQY
-,TRBV24-1,many,ATSDLQSLPDTGELF
-,TRBV30,medium-sized,AWTPTGYGYT
-,TRBV10-3,many,ATLDITRSYEQY
TRBD1,TRBV12-3/TRBV12-4,many,ASRSGGEGDTQY
-,TRBV5-4,many,ASSTGHQSSGNTIY
TRBD2,TRBV12-3/TRBV12-4,few,ASSLVSGRAGDYEQY
TRBD2,TRBV20-1,many,SARVSGGASDTQY
TRBD2,TRBV3-1,many,ASSQTLAGDNEQF
TRBD1,TRBV30,many,AWSVRGDRGRGSEKLF
TRBD2,TRBV19,-,ASSMASGYIYEQY
TRBD2,TRBV20-1,many,SPKTSGSYNEQF
-,TRBV7-2,-,ASSPGGLGGMEEQF
-,TRBV7-9,-,ASSRRDPTNEQF
TRBD1,TRBV6-2/TRBV6-3,many,ATLSGQRTYEQY
-,TRBV20-1,many,SAEGGSNQPQH
-,TRBV13,-,ASSFNPYNSPLH
-,TRBV29-1,many,SVGDPKEAF
TRBD1,TRBV12-3/TRBV12-4,many,ASSLDRGMNTEAF
-,TRBV6-5,many,ATYPRGNTGELF
TRBD1,TRBV28,-,ASSSDTGENSNQPQH
TRBD2,TRBV10-3,many,AISGLAGVADTQY
TRBD2,TRBV6-5,medium-sized,ASSYSGGGTYNEQF
-,TRBV7-9,many,ASSPEGYFSTDTQY
-,TRBV4-3,-,ASSQDYYSYNEQF
-,TRBV6-2/TRBV6-3,many,ASSTVGGLGNEQF
TRBD1,TRBV20-1,many,SARDGQGAGEQY
TRBD1,TRBV24-1,many,ATSERDRGSYGYT
-,TRBV2,few,ASSEENGYGYT
-,TRBV4-1,-,ASSTFRGGEETQY
-,TRBV9,-,ASSVGRENREQY
TRBD2,TRBV12-3/TRBV12-4,-,ASSPYSGAKETQY
-,TRBV20-1,many,SASGGPNTGELF